What follows are 25 T cell receptor beta chains derived from one specimen sequenced in a study of blood T cell repertoires in COVID-19. Clones were read by immunoSEQ multiplex PCR, and TCRdb kept only the in-frame ones, dropping some. This sample has around 18,000 clones, with under 90% found just once. The source material was peripheral blood. These receptors were collected from a man older than 75 with acute or convalescent COVID-19.

V and J are TRBV11-2 and TRBJ1-2; D ambiguous. V shed 7 bases and J shed 3 bases, with 15 bases lying between them. CDR1 and CDR2 (germline): SGHAT, FQNNGV. The CDR3 runs 14 residues. The CDR3 DNA reads as TGTGCCAGCACCCCCATACGGGGAGACTATGGCTACACCTTC. This sequence encodes CASTPIRGDYGYTF.

The chain carries TRBV7-2 and TRBJ2-1; 11 nucleotides agree with TRBD2. The CDR3 is 16 residues long. V was clipped by 4 bases and J by 5 bases; unmatched bases: 7. Germline V gene data show CDR1 as SGHTA and CDR2 as FQGNSA. The CDR3 DNA sequence: TGTGCCAGCAGCTATGTAGCGGGGGGGCGAAACAATGAGCAGTTCTTC. Amino acid sequence: CASSYVAGGRNNEQFF.

The rearrangement links TRBV29-1 to TRBJ1-1; the D gene is possibly TRBD1 (6 bases). Trimming removed 6 bases from V and 0 bases from J, with 17 bases in between. Germline CDR1 SQVTM, CDR2 ANQGSEA. The CDR3 spans 15 residues. The DNA for the CDR3 is TGCAGCGTCCGGAGGGGGGGCGCTTTGAACACTGAAGCTTTCTTT. Translated: CSVRRGGALNTEAFF. The whole variable domain, remainder taken from reference TRBV29-1 and TRBJ1-1, is SAVISQKPSRDICQRGTSLTIQCQVDSQVTMMFWYRQQPGQSLTLIATANQGSEATYESGFVIDKFPISRPNLTFSTLTVSNMSPEDSSIYLCSVRRGGALNTEAFFGQGTRLTVV.

This clone is a singleton in its sample. CDR3 nucleotides: TGTGCCAGCAGCCAAGGACGGAAGGAGAACTATGGCTACACCTTC. Its protein product is CASSQGRKENYGYTF. The rearrangement uses TRBV3-1 (or the pseudogene TRBV3-2) and TRBJ1-2; D gene unclear. The CDR3 contains 15 residues. CDR1 LGHDT and CDR2 YNNKEL come from the germline V gene (reference sequence). Trimming left V 1 base short and J 2 bases short, with 11 bases between.

This chain uses TRBV6-5 with TRBJ1-2, with 7 positions matching TRBD1. CDR1 is MNHEY, CDR2 SVGAGI, per germline. V lost 9 bases, J lost 8 bases, and 15 bases stayed unmatched. The CDR3 contains 14 residues. CDR3 sequence reads: CASARHRGSEGYTF. CDR3 in DNA: TGTGCCAGTGCCCGCCACAGGGGTTCGGAGGGCTACACCTTC.

The rearrangement joins TRBV5-4 to TRBJ2-2; 7 bases match TRBD1. CDR3 length equals 16 residues. J gave up 1 base and V 5 bases, and 8 bases lay outside the gene matches. Germline loops: CDR1 SGHNT, CDR2 YYREEE (reference sequence). The CDR3 DNA follows: TGTGCCAGCAGTTCAGGCAGGGGGATGAACACCGGGGAGCTGTTTTTT. Amino acids: CASSSGRGMNTGELFF. Filled out from reference TRBV5-4 and TRBJ2-2, the complete variable domain reads ETGVTQSPTHLIKTRGQQVTLRCSSQSGHNTVSWYQQALGQGPQFIFQYYREEENGRGNFPPRFSGLQFPNYSSELNVNALELDDSALYLCASSSGRGMNTGELFFGEGSRLTVL.

This rearrangement joins TRBV27 to TRBJ2-7; TRBD2 is a possible D gene (7 bases). The CDR3 runs to 17 residues. Germline V gene data show CDR1 as MNHEY and CDR2 as SMNVEV (reference sequence). Trimming cost V 0 bases and J 0 bases, with 15 bases left between them. The DNA of the CDR3 is TGTGCCAGCAGTTTATCGGGCGGGGGCCTTCGCTCCTACGAGCAGTACTTC. Translating gives CASSLSGGGLRSYEQYF.

CDR3: CAWSVRRGIEEQYF. The CDR3 DNA is TGTGCCTGGAGTGTGCGGAGGGGAATAGAAGAGCAGTACTTC. The chain links TRBV30 to TRBJ2-7; D perhaps matches TRBD2 (6 bases). Trimming removed 0 bases at V and 7 bases at J, with 16 bases between. The CDR3 totals 14 residues. Germline CDR1 GTSNPN, CDR2 SVGIG (reference sequence). The whole variable domain, remainder taken from reference TRBV30 and TRBJ2-7, is SQTIHQWPATLVQPVGSPLSLECTVEGTSNPNLYWYRQAAGRGLQLLFYSVGIGQISSEVPQNLSASRPQDRQFILSSKKLLLSDSGFYLCAWSVRRGIEEQYFGPGTRLTVT.

About this clone itself: The conserved phenylalanine or tryptophan is not found at the CDR3 terminus, so this likely reflects a read error. The DNA is omitted, as the CDR3 cannot be located on it reliably, and the CDR3 follows TCRdb's listing. V is TRBV21-1 and J is TRBJ1-1; TRBD1, the D gene given by the table, was not confirmed from the DNA. TRBV21-1 is annotated as a pseudogene. The CDR3 is made up of 8 amino acids, end residues included. CDR3 sequence: CASNRGRL.

This rearrangement joins TRBV11-2 to TRBJ2-2, with 9 nucleotides matching TRBD2. The ends lost 4 bases at V and 4 bases at J; junction bases unmatched: 7. This CDR3 comprises 16 residues. The V gene's germline CDR1 is SGHAT and CDR2 FQNNGV. The CDR3, as DNA: TGTGCCAGCAGCTCGGGACTAGCCGGGGGCACCGGGGAGCTGTTTTTT. Translated: CASSSGLAGGTGELFF.

The rearrangement joins TRBV19 to TRBJ1-5; 9 bases fit TRBD1. Trimming cost V 4 bases and J 2 bases; bases outside gene matches: 9. The CDR3 runs to 17 residues. The germline V gene encodes CDR1 LNHDA and CDR2 SQIVND (reference sequence). CDR3 region: CASSTGQGRGGNQPQHF. The CDR3, as DNA: TGTGCCAGTAGTACCGGACAGGGGAGGGGTGGCAATCAGCCCCAGCATTTT.

This clone was recorded a few times. The rearrangement links TRBV20-1 to TRBJ1-2, with D perhaps TRBD1 (6 bases). The V end was cut by 3 bases, the J end by 3 bases, with 14 bases between. Per the germline V gene, CDR1 is DFQATT and CDR2 is SNEGSKA (reference sequence). This CDR3 has 14 residues. Here the CDR3 reads CSASEGGQDYGYTF. The CDR3 DNA reads as TGCAGTGCTAGTGAGGGGGGGCAGGACTATGGCTACACCTTC.

The chain joins TRBV5-4 to TRBJ2-3; TRBD2 agrees at 8 bases. The junction had 3 bases not matched to a gene; V was cut back by 4 bases and J by 5 bases. Germline-derived CDR1 and CDR2 are SGHNT and YYREEE (reference sequence). This CDR3 is built from 13 residues. The CDR3 nucleotides read TGTGCCAGCAGCCGAAGCGGGGGAGATACGCAGTATTTT. Protein sequence: CASSRSGGDTQYF.

This clone was seen just once. The germline gene is not matched at one end of the junction; a read error may be the cause. The genes are TRBV11-3 and TRBJ2-2; possibly TRBD1 for D (5 bases). The CDR3 covers 13 residues. Per the germline V gene, CDR1 is SGHNT and CDR2 is YENEEA. The CDR3 loop reads CASSLGDRQSPYF. CDR3 DNA sequence: TGTGCCAGCAGCTTAGGAGACAGACAAAGCCCCTATTTT. Full variable domain (remainder filled in from reference TRBV11-3 and TRBJ2-2): EAGVVQSPRYKIIEKKQPVAFWCNPISGHNTLYWYLQNLGQGPELLIRYENEEAVDDSQLPKDRFSAERLKGVDSTLKIQPAELGDSAVYLCASSLGDRQSPYFGEGSRLTVL.

J is TRBJ1-2 and V is TRBV7-9; 8 nucleotides match TRBD1. This CDR3 is built from 17 residues. CDR1 and CDR2 (germline): SEHNR, FQNEAQ (reference sequence). With 1 base clipped from V and 2 bases from J, the junction kept 9 bases outside the gene matches. The CDR3 loop is CASSLEFSGTGNYGYTF. CDR3 nucleotide sequence: TGTGCCAGCAGCTTAGAGTTTTCGGGGACAGGAAACTATGGCTACACCTTC.

The V gene is TRBV6-2 or TRBV6-3, the J gene TRBJ2-7; 10 nucleotides align to TRBD1. The CDR3 covers 16 residues. J lost 1 base, V lost 2 bases, and 5 bases had no gene match. The germline V gene encodes CDR1 MNHEY and CDR2 SVGEGT. The chain's CDR3 is CASSYPDRGRSYEQYF. The CDR3 DNA reads TGTGCCAGCAGTTACCCCGACAGGGGGCGATCCTACGAGCAGTACTTC.

CDR3 nucleotide sequence: TGTGCCAGCAGCCCTCCCGACAGGGGGAACACTGAAGCTTTCTTT. Translated: CASSPPDRGNTEAFF. V and J are TRBV7-6 and TRBJ1-1; 8 bases fit TRBD1. The CDR3 length is 15 residues. Germline V gives CDR1 SGHVS, CDR2 FNYEAQ. Unmatched junction bases numbered 6, after V lost 5 bases and J lost 1 base.

The chain couples TRBV30 to TRBJ1-6; the match to TRBD1 covers 12 bases. CDR3 size: 19 residues. CDR1 is GTSNPN and CDR2 is SVGIG in the germline V gene (reference sequence). V lost 4 bases, J lost 2 bases, and 12 bases stayed unmatched. This CDR3 reads CAWKRPGQGAGTYNSPLHF. DNA for the CDR3: TGTGCCTGGAAAAGGCCGGGACAGGGGGCCGGAACCTATAATTCACCCCTCCACTTT.

V and J are TRBV9 and TRBJ2-3, with 9 bases matching TRBD1. Trimming at V came to 3 bases and at J to 3 bases, leaving 8 bases not matched to a gene. The CDR3 sequence is 16 residues long. Germline CDR1 SGDLS, CDR2 YYNGEE. The CDR3 loop reads CASSAFRDRVTDTQYF. The CDR3 nucleotides are TGTGCCAGCAGCGCGTTCCGGGACAGGGTGACAGATACGCAGTATTTT.

The chain employs TRBV21-1 and TRBJ2-7; TRBD2 was called by the table and not checked on the DNA. TRBV21-1 is deemed a pseudogene. The CDR3 is made up of 17 amino acids. As DNA, the CDR3 is TGTGCCAGCAGCAAACGGGTTCCTAGCGTCTTTCTATGCGAGCAGTACTTC. Protein sequence: CASSKRVPSVFLCEQYF.

The chain carries TRBV11-2 and TRBJ1-1; 8 bases map to TRBD1. CDR1 SGHAT and CDR2 FQNNGV come from the germline V gene. After removal of 3 bases from V and 4 bases from J, the junction contained 1 base not matched to a gene. The CDR3 has 13 residues. This chain's CDR3 is CASSFTGGTEAFF. The CDR3 DNA sequence: TGTGCCAGCAGCTTCACAGGGGGCACTGAAGCTTTCTTT.

This chain uses TRBV19 with TRBJ1-2; no clear D gene. This CDR3 has 15 amino acids. CDR1 is LNHDA, CDR2 SQIVND, per germline (reference sequence). Between the trimmed V and J ends, which lost 4 bases and 0 bases, there was a span of 12 bases. CDR3 residues: CASSTGSTTNYGYTF. CDR3 coding DNA: TGTGCCAGTAGTACAGGATCGACAACTAACTATGGCTACACCTTC.

This rearrangement joins TRBV24-1 to TRBJ1-2; D gene unclear. Germline-derived CDR1 and CDR2 are KGHDR and SFDVKD. V was cut by 2 bases and J by 4 bases, with 10 bases left in between. CDR3 size: 14 residues. CDR3 protein: CATSDSATRYGYTF. CDR3 in DNA: TGTGCCACCAGTGATTCAGCGACCCGCTATGGCTACACCTTC.

This sequence joins TRBV18 and TRBJ2-1, with no clear D. The CDR3 sequence is 13 residues long. V lost 3 bases and J lost 8, with 11 bases in between. The germline CDR1 and CDR2 sequences are KGHSH and LQKENI. The CDR3 DNA is TGTGCCAGCTCACCCCCCGAGTACGATGAGCAGTTCTTC. It translates to CASSPPEYDEQFF.

The rearrangement uses TRBV7-3 and TRBJ1-2; no definite D call. The germline gives CDR1 SGHTA, CDR2 FQGTGA. The V end lost 1 base, the J end lost 7 bases, and 19 bases lay between the germline ends. The CDR3 totals 16 residues. The CDR3 DNA reads TGTGCCAGCAGCTTAAGAGCCCCGGGGTGGAGTGGTGGCTACACCTTC. It yields the protein CASSLRAPGWSGGYTF.